Given below is one T cell receptor beta chain in context. Its antigen is not known. Trimming pared 9 bases from V and 0 bases from J, leaving 18 bases between. This CDR3 contains 15 residues. Per germline, CDR1 SNHLY and CDR2 FYNNEI. The source of the sample is a study of cytomegalovirus exposure and HLA in healthy donors. Study observations and caveats: The study found most TCR sequences rare, yet found some public TCRs in many donors. Follow-up analysis later connected one missense variant in DCLRE1C with trimming of TCR beta V- and J-genes.

13 Jbeta primers and 60 Vbeta primers were used for the PCR. Measured with immunoSEQ multiplex PCR; TCRdb has only the in-frame clones, and not every one. The sample holds about 90,000 clones, approximately 79% seen once. This sequence joins TRBV2 and TRBJ2-7; unclear D gene. The material sequenced was PBMCs. The sequence derives from a young man in good health and CMV-seronegative. The CDR3 DNA is TGTGCCAGTCAGACCCCAACCTCTAGCTCCTACGAGCAGTACTTC. Protein product: CASQTPTSSSYEQYF.